One sample yielded the 25 T cell receptor beta chains listed below, sequenced in a study of cytotoxic CD8 clonotypes in ibrutinib-treated CLL. This table comes from immunoSEQ multiplex PCR, and its TCRdb copy is limited to in-frame clones, with some not included. In the table there are some 200,000 clones, roughly 65% of which are singletons. The specimen comprised PBMCs, sampled after 12 months of ibrutinib treatment. These receptors all come from a human donor with chronic lymphocytic leukemia.

The chain links TRBV11-2 to TRBJ1-1; 12 bases fit TRBD1. This CDR3 region has 18 residues. With 3 bases clipped from V and 5 bases from J, the junction kept 13 bases outside the gene matches. Germline V gives CDR1 SGHAT, CDR2 FQNNGV. The DNA for the CDR3 is TGTGCCAGCAGCTTCGCGTCAATCGGGACAGGGGGCCAAACTGAAGCTTTCTTT. Translated, it gives CASSFASIGTGGQTEAFF.

The V and J genes are TRBV7-2 and TRBJ2-1; TRBD2 matches at 9 bases. Trimming at V came to 0 bases and at J to 0 bases, leaving 6 bases not matched to a gene. Germline-derived CDR1 and CDR2 are SGHTA and FQGNSA. This CDR3 contains 18 residues. The CDR3 reads CASSLARTSAYSYNEQFF. The CDR3 DNA is TGTGCCAGCAGCTTAGCGAGGACTAGCGCTTACTCCTACAATGAGCAGTTCTTC. The full variable domain, its missing parts supplied by reference TRBV7-2 and TRBJ2-1, is GAGVSQSPSNKVTEKGKDVELRCDPISGHTALYWYRQSLGQGLEFLIYFQGNSAPDKSGLPSDRFSAERTGGSVSTLTIQRTQQEDSAVYLCASSLARTSAYSYNEQFFGPGTRLTVL.

The chain combines TRBV7-2 with TRBJ2-6; 11 bases agree with TRBD1. CDR1 and CDR2 from the germline V gene are SGHTA and FQGNSA. This CDR3 has 19 amino acids. J was trimmed by 2 bases and V by 0 bases; bases with no gene match: 6. The CDR3 loop is CASSLALGQGATGANVLTF. The CDR3 DNA follows: TGTGCCAGCAGCTTAGCGCTCGGACAGGGGGCTACTGGGGCCAACGTCCTGACTTTC. The full variable domain, rest sourced from reference TRBV7-2 and TRBJ2-6, is GAGVSQSPSNKVTEKGKDVELRCDPISGHTALYWYRQSLGQGLEFLIYFQGNSAPDKSGLPSDRFSAERTGGSVSTLTIQRTQQEDSAVYLCASSLALGQGATGANVLTFGAGSRLTVL.

This rearrangement joins TRBV27 to TRBJ2-7; 10 bases are shared with TRBD2. CDR3 size: 16 residues. V lost 5 bases, J lost 4 bases, and 11 bases stayed unmatched. From germline, CDR1 is MNHEY and CDR2 SMNVEV (reference sequence). CDR3 sequence reads: CASSAQPSGSTYEQYF. For the CDR3, the DNA is TGTGCCAGCAGTGCCCAGCCTAGCGGGAGTACTTACGAGCAGTACTTC.

This clone was picked up one time. The rearrangement uses TRBV30 and TRBJ2-3; 10 bases fit TRBD2. Germline lookup yields CDR1 GTSNPN and CDR2 SVGIG (reference sequence). The CDR3 runs 17 residues. J gave up 2 bases and V 0 bases, and 8 bases lay outside the gene matches. The CDR3 loop reads CAWSVQELAGATDTQYF. In nucleotides, the CDR3 is TGTGCCTGGAGTGTACAGGAGCTAGCGGGGGCCACAGATACGCAGTATTTT.

The V and J genes are TRBV4-2 and TRBJ1-2; D remains unclear. The germline V gene encodes CDR1 LGHNA and CDR2 YNFKEQ. The CDR3 is 18 residues long. V was shortened by 1 base and J by 2 bases, with 20 bases between the two germline ends. CDR3 loop: CASSQAAPGPNTNYGYTF. The CDR3 DNA reads TGTGCCAGCAGCCAAGCAGCTCCGGGTCCTAACACGAACTATGGCTACACCTTC.

The V and J genes are TRBV6-5 and TRBJ1-5; no reliable D call. CDR1 is MNHEY and CDR2 is SVGAGI in the germline V gene. This CDR3 has 14 amino acids. V was clipped by 1 base and J by 7 bases, with 11 bases between them. The CDR3 reads CASSYFLGLQPQHF. In DNA, the CDR3 is TGTGCCAGCAGTTACTTCCTAGGGTTACAGCCCCAGCATTTT.

The genes are TRBV27 and TRBJ2-1, with a tentative D call TRBD2 (5 bases). The CDR3 covers 15 residues. The germline V gene has CDR1 MNHEY and CDR2 SMNVEV (reference sequence). Trimming stripped 5 bases from V and 5 bases from J, with 16 bases between. The CDR3 DNA reads TGTGCCAGCAGTAAAATTAGGTACGGGGACAATGAGCAGTTCTTC. It is translated as CASSKIRYGDNEQFF.

The rearrangement joins TRBV18 to TRBJ2-3; 9 bases map to TRBD1. V trimming: 4 bases; J trimming: 4 bases; junction bases outside the gene matches: 9. This CDR3 is 16 amino acids long. Germline-derived CDR1 and CDR2 are KGHSH and LQKENI. CDR3 residues: CASSQRTGVRSDTQYF. Here the CDR3 DNA reads TGTGCCAGCTCACAACGGACAGGGGTTAGGTCAGATACGCAGTATTTT.

In this sample, this clone turned up once. The J gene is TRBJ1-2, the V gene TRBV10-3, with a tentative D call TRBD1 (5 bases). Germline V gene lookup returns CDR1 ENHRY and CDR2 SYGVKD. This CDR3 contains 11 residues. Trimming removed 4 bases at V and 7 bases at J, with 7 bases between. The CDR3 reads CAISAGVGYTF. As DNA, the CDR3 is TGTGCCATCAGTGCGGGGGTTGGCTACACCTTC.

V is TRBV28 and J is TRBJ1-2; 7 positions agree with TRBD1. The V gene's germline CDR1 is MDHEN and CDR2 SYDVKM. This CDR3 spans 13 amino acids. J was trimmed by 8 bases and V by 4 bases; bases with no gene match: 7. The CDR3: CASSSFRGDGYTF. The CDR3 DNA reads TGTGCCAGCAGTTCGTTCAGGGGGGACGGCTACACCTTC.

The chain employs TRBV30 and TRBJ2-1; 13 bases align to TRBD2. The CDR3 is 16 amino acids. CDR1 GTSNPN and CDR2 SVGIG come from the germline V gene (reference sequence). The V gene end was trimmed by 7 bases and the J gene end by 4 bases; junction bases not matched to a gene: 10. The CDR3, as DNA: TGTGCCTTCCGAACTAGCGGGAGGGCCTTATACAATGAGCAGTTCTTC. Amino acids: CAFRTSGRALYNEQFF.

The chain couples TRBV28 to TRBJ1-1; 7 bases fit TRBD1. The CDR3 extends over 15 amino acids. J lost 1 base, V lost 5 bases, and 7 bases had no gene match. Germline-derived CDR1 and CDR2 are MDHEN and SYDVKM. CDR3 region: CASSPWDSGNTEAFF. The DNA of the CDR3 is TGTGCCAGCAGTCCCTGGGACAGTGGGAACACTGAAGCTTTCTTT.

The sample holds a few counts of this clone. The rearrangement joins TRBV19 to TRBJ1-5; D is ambiguous. Germline CDR1 and CDR2: LNHDA and SQIVND (reference sequence). The germline V and J ends were trimmed by 6 bases and 4 bases, with 10 bases remaining between them. The CDR3 is made up of 13 amino acids. Written as DNA, the CDR3 is TGTGCCAGTAGAGTATGGTTGAATCAGCCCCAGCATTTT. Protein: CASRVWLNQPQHF. Using reference TRBV19 and TRBJ1-5 for the parts outside the CDR3, the full variable domain is DGGITQSPKYLFRKEGQNVTLSCEQNLNHDAMYWYRQDPGQGLRLIYYSQIVNDFQKGDIAEGYSVSREKKESFPLTVTSAQKNPTAFYLCASRVWLNQPQHFGDGTRLSIL.

The chain combines TRBV19 with TRBJ2-1, with 11 bases identical to TRBD2. The V segment lost 7 bases and the J segment 6 bases; nucleotides outside the gene matches: 5. The CDR3 consists of 14 residues. In germline, CDR1 is LNHDA, CDR2 SQIVND (reference sequence). The CDR3 region has the DNA TGTGCCAGTACACTAGCGGGAGATGGCAATGAGCAGTTCTTC. It encodes CASTLAGDGNEQFF. Combining the CDR3 with reference TRBV19 and TRBJ2-1 gives the whole variable domain DGGITQSPKYLFRKEGQNVTLSCEQNLNHDAMYWYRQDPGQGLRLIYYSQIVNDFQKGDIAEGYSVSREKKESFPLTVTSAQKNPTAFYLCASTLAGDGNEQFFGPGTRLTVL.

J is TRBJ1-1 and V is TRBV11-3, with 7 bases lining up with TRBD1. CDR3 length: 13 residues. Germline loops: CDR1 SGHNT, CDR2 YENEEA. V gave up 3 bases and J gave up 7 bases; unmatched junction bases: 5. The CDR3 nucleotides read TGTGCCAGCAGCTTCGGGACAGACCATGAAGCTTTCTTT. This sequence encodes CASSFGTDHEAFF.

This clone has a handful of counts. This chain uses TRBV6-1 with TRBJ1-4, with D possibly matching TRBD1 (5 bases). The V gene lost 4 bases and the J gene lost 4 bases, with 10 bases spanning the gap. Germline V CDR1 and CDR2: MNHNS, SASEGT. The CDR3 consists of 14 residues. The CDR3 here is CASSAGTVNEKLFF. The DNA for the CDR3 is TGTGCCAGCAGTGCTGGGACGGTTAATGAAAAACTGTTTTTT.

The chain carries TRBV11-2 and TRBJ2-7; D gene uncertain. Trimming pared 1 base from V and 3 bases from J, leaving 7 bases between. CDR1 is SGHAT and CDR2 is FQNNGV in the germline V gene. The CDR3 sequence is 13 residues long. Written as DNA, the CDR3 is TGTGCCAGCAGCTTAGCCGCCAGCTACGAGCAGTACTTC. It encodes CASSLAASYEQYF. The whole variable domain, remainder taken from reference TRBV11-2 and TRBJ2-7, is EAGVAQSPRYKIIEKRQSVAFWCNPISGHATLYWYQQILGQGPKLLIQFQNNGVVDDSQLPKDRFSAERLKGVDSTLKIQPAKLEDSAVYLCASSLAASYEQYFGPGTRLTVT.

The gene calls are TRBV6-5 and TRBJ2-2, with TRBD1 as a possible D gene (6 bases). Trimming took off 2 bases at V and 6 bases at J, with 13 bases between the two ends. This CDR3 is 15 amino acids long. CDR1 and CDR2 from the germline V gene are MNHEY and SVGAGI. In nucleotides, the CDR3 is TGTGCCAGCAGTTACCTGGGACAATTCTCCGGGGAGCTGTTTTTT. Its translation is CASSYLGQFSGELFF.

This clone was found once. The chain is built from TRBV2 and TRBJ2-3; D remains unclear. The germline CDR1 and CDR2 sequences are SNHLY and FYNNEI. CDR3 length equals 14 residues. The V end was cut by 8 bases, the J end by 2 bases, with 14 bases between. The CDR3 region has the DNA TGTGCCAGCTCCCCCCGGGCTACCACAGATACGCAGTATTTT. It specifies CASSPRATTDTQYF.

The chain employs TRBV27 and TRBJ2-1, with D perhaps matching TRBD1 or TRBD2 (5 bases each). The CDR3 extends over 14 amino acids. CDR1 is MNHEY, CDR2 SMNVEV, per germline (reference sequence). Trimming shortened V by 8 bases and J by 2 bases, and 13 bases separated the two germline ends. The CDR3 loop reads CASGTGTTYNEQFF. The DNA of the CDR3 is TGTGCCAGCGGCACCGGGACGACCTACAATGAGCAGTTCTTC.

This clone was observed a few times. The chain carries TRBV6-5 and TRBJ2-7, with 7 bases that match TRBD2. The V and J ends lost 2 bases and 4 bases, in that order; junction bases with no gene match: 8. CDR3 length: 15 amino acids. Germline V gives CDR1 MNHEY, CDR2 SVGAGI. This CDR3 reads CASSYGPSGQYEQYF. CDR3 sequence (DNA): TGTGCCAGCAGTTACGGGCCTAGCGGACAATACGAGCAGTACTTC.

A single count supports this clone. The genes are TRBV6-6 and TRBJ1-1; 9 bases line up with TRBD1. J gave up 1 base and V 7 bases, and 4 bases lay outside the gene matches. The CDR3 contains 14 residues. Germline assignment: CDR1 MNHNY and CDR2 SVGAGI (reference sequence). DNA for the CDR3: TGTGCCAGCACCCGACAGGGGGAGAACACTGAAGCTTTCTTT. Translating it yields CASTRQGENTEAFF.

The rearrangement uses TRBV30 and TRBJ1-6; D might be TRBD1 (6 bases). Looked up from germline, CDR1 is GTSNPN and CDR2 is SVGIG (reference sequence). CDR3 size: 13 residues. The V and J ends lost 5 bases and 6 bases respectively, with 11 bases between them. The CDR3 region has the DNA TGTGCCTGGGACAGGCCCATTAATTCACCCCTCCACTTT. Its translation is CAWDRPINSPLHF.

The rearrangement uses TRBV4-1 and TRBJ2-1; the D is unclear. The V and J ends lost 0 bases and 10 bases respectively, with 16 bases between them. This CDR3 has 15 residues. The germline V gene has CDR1 MGHRA and CDR2 YSYEKL. The CDR3 bases are TGCGCCAGCAGCCAAGATCTGACCGGGTTACGCGAGCAGTTCTTC. This translates into CASSQDLTGLREQFF.